The clone carrying this TCR beta chain occurred a few times. Trimming removed 0 bases from V and 11 bases from J; junction bases left unmatched: 10. CDR1 SGHRS and CDR2 YFSETQ come from the germline V gene. The CDR3 runs to 15 residues. These data belong to a study of beta chain features in type 1 diabetes. The entirety of the isolated RNA underwent reverse transcription, so expressed TCRB transcripts were sequenced. Measured with immunoSEQ multiplex PCR; TCRdb has only the in-frame clones, and not every one. The repertoire includes about 150,000 clones, over 8.5% of them detected once, and about 1.9% sits in the top ten.

The chain carries TRBV5-1 and TRBJ1-4, with 7 bases fitting TRBD1. The source is a man between 18 and 35 years old in good health. The specimen was central memory CD4+ T cells from blood. The DNA of the CDR3 is TGCGCCAGCAGCTTGGATGGCCGCCAGGGGGATAAACTGTTTTTT. It specifies CASSLDGRQGDKLFF.